The rows below give T cell receptor beta chains drawn from one sample of a study of blood T cell repertoires in COVID-19. Measured with immunoSEQ multiplex PCR; TCRdb has only the in-frame clones, and not every one. The repertoire holds about 56,000 clones, with around 84% as singletons. What was sequenced was peripheral blood. These TCRs come from an elderly woman with acute or convalescent COVID-19. Both conserved end residues are trimmed from each CDR3.

V gene: TRBV15; J gene: TRBJ2-5; CDR3 protein: ATSREDGGLETQY
V gene: TRBV7-6; J gene: TRBJ1-3; CDR3 protein: ASSNMPSSGNTIY
V gene: TRBV10-3; J gene: TRBJ2-7; CDR3 protein: AISEATGTSSNEQY
V gene: TRBV18; J gene: TRBJ1-5; CDR3 protein: ASSPHSNQPQH
V gene: TRBV3-1/TRBV3-2; J gene: TRBJ2-6; CDR3 protein: ASSHTGGNSGANVLT
V gene: TRBV5-1; J gene: TRBJ2-3; CDR3 protein: ASSVGGNSDTQY
V gene: TRBV7-6; J gene: TRBJ1-6; CDR3 protein: ASSLKAGSSYNSPLH
V gene: TRBV19; J gene: TRBJ1-2; CDR3 protein: ASSESGGGFGYGYT
V gene: TRBV29-1; J gene: TRBJ1-1; CDR3 protein: SARGQGDTEAF
V gene: TRBV15; J gene: TRBJ1-6; CDR3 protein: ATSRETGGYNSPLH
V gene: TRBV3-1/TRBV3-2; J gene: TRBJ1-6; CDR3 protein: ASSPLQGTGSPLH
V gene: TRBV5-1; J gene: TRBJ1-2; CDR3 protein: ASSPAGDYGYT
V gene: TRBV2; J gene: TRBJ1-2; CDR3 protein: ASATLSNYGYT
V gene: TRBV24-1; J gene: TRBJ2-3; CDR3 protein: ATSDPATSSDTQY
V gene: TRBV5-4; J gene: TRBJ2-1; CDR3 protein: ASSFGLAGAVYNEQF
V gene: TRBV20-1; J gene: TRBJ2-5; CDR3 protein: SASPLAMRETQY
V gene: TRBV19; J gene: TRBJ2-1; CDR3 protein: ASSMGPNNEQF
V gene: TRBV11-2; J gene: TRBJ1-4; CDR3 protein: ASSQNEKLF
V gene: TRBV3-1/TRBV3-2; J gene: TRBJ2-7; CDR3 protein: ASSPSGGPIYEQY
V gene: TRBV11-3; J gene: TRBJ2-7; CDR3 protein: ASSLPRRDYLHEQY
V gene: TRBV5-1; J gene: TRBJ1-2; CDR3 protein: ASSLEWTSSYT
V gene: TRBV7-3; J gene: TRBJ2-1; CDR3 protein: ASSQGTGSNEQF
V gene: TRBV7-8; J gene: TRBJ2-7; CDR3 protein: ASSTGLHYEQY
V gene: TRBV9; J gene: TRBJ1-6; CDR3 protein: ASSVGQGALYNSPLH
V gene: TRBV11-3; J gene: TRBJ1-6; CDR3 protein: ASSPGTGMSSPLH
V gene: TRBV2; J gene: TRBJ2-1; CDR3 protein: ASREGLGGNEQF
V gene: TRBV19; J gene: TRBJ2-7; CDR3 protein: ASSMGRGYEQY
V gene: TRBV3-1/TRBV3-2; J gene: TRBJ2-3; CDR3 protein: ASSPGDTQY
V gene: TRBV6-6; J gene: TRBJ2-1; CDR3 protein: ASSPGLAGADNNEQF
V gene: TRBV19; J gene: TRBJ1-6; CDR3 protein: ASSIWDRGYSPLH
V gene: TRBV11-2; J gene: TRBJ2-7; CDR3 protein: ASSPDRSYEQY
V gene: TRBV10-3; J gene: TRBJ1-2; CDR3 protein: AIWQGVNYGYT
V gene: TRBV10-2; J gene: TRBJ1-2; CDR3 protein: ASRDWTASNYGYT
V gene: TRBV10-3; J gene: TRBJ2-7; CDR3 protein: AIRSGTGVFEQY
V gene: TRBV7-2; J gene: TRBJ1-6; CDR3 protein: ASSLGHQNSPLH
V gene: TRBV5-1; J gene: TRBJ2-1; CDR3 protein: ASSLEGTKYNEQF
V gene: TRBV9; J gene: TRBJ1-1; CDR3 protein: ASQSPGMNTEAF
V gene: TRBV7-8; J gene: TRBJ2-1; CDR3 protein: ASSSPGLAGGYEQF
V gene: TRBV29-1; J gene: TRBJ1-2; CDR3 protein: SAGQNYGYT
V gene: TRBV10-3; J gene: TRBJ2-1; CDR3 protein: AIRPASGGAYNEQF
V gene: TRBV3-1/TRBV3-2; J gene: TRBJ2-5; CDR3 protein: ASSLLGQDKETQY
V gene: TRBV11-1; J gene: TRBJ1-2; CDR3 protein: ASSGGQGYGYT
V gene: TRBV6-5; J gene: TRBJ1-2; CDR3 protein: ASTTGQTTNYGYT
V gene: TRBV2; J gene: TRBJ2-7; CDR3 protein: ASSLAESYEQY
V gene: TRBV5-1; J gene: TRBJ2-1; CDR3 protein: ASSLEPGFYNEQF
V gene: TRBV5-1; J gene: TRBJ1-2; CDR3 protein: ASTPGGANYGYT
V gene: TRBV5-1; J gene: TRBJ1-2; CDR3 protein: ASSLAQGSSGYT
V gene: TRBV28; J gene: TRBJ1-1; CDR3 protein: ASSFGGTRAEAF
V gene: TRBV2; J gene: TRBJ2-1; CDR3 protein: ASSVGLALYNEQF
V gene: TRBV5-1; J gene: TRBJ1-3; CDR3 protein: ASSLEAVVSGNTIY
V gene: TRBV19; J gene: TRBJ2-7; CDR3 protein: ASGNRGFNEQY
V gene: TRBV9; J gene: TRBJ1-2; CDR3 protein: ASSPRTHAEANYGYT
V gene: TRBV19; J gene: TRBJ2-5; CDR3 protein: ASSTLADYQETQY
V gene: TRBV19; J gene: TRBJ2-2; CDR3 protein: ASSNPSGGDHTGELF
V gene: TRBV7-3; J gene: TRBJ2-3; CDR3 protein: ASSLLGGATDTQY
V gene: TRBV7-6; J gene: TRBJ1-4; CDR3 protein: ASSAQQGSNEKLF
V gene: TRBV7-9; J gene: TRBJ1-3; CDR3 protein: ASSLDFGISGNTIY
V gene: TRBV5-1; J gene: TRBJ2-1; CDR3 protein: ASSLVSSGRNEQF
V gene: TRBV5-1; J gene: TRBJ1-3; CDR3 protein: ASSLQAASGNTIY